The T cell receptor beta chain under discussion was sequenced for a study of T cells in Graves' hyperthyroidism and ophthalmopathy. Whole-study findings and limits: The blood repertoire included most of the expanded thyroid clonotypes above 0.001.

Amplification targeted TCR beta CDR3 regions from RNA transcripts. HTBI primers were used for first-round RT-PCR of the TCR CDR3. TCRdb reprocessed the multiplex PCR reads with MiXCR, giving one entry per CDR3 protein. There are hundreds of thousands of distinct CDR3 sequences in the sample; 11% to 15% occur only once, and roughly 10% lies in the top ten. CDR3 length: 15 residues. Germline CDR1 is SGHRS and CDR2 is YFSETQ. V trimming: 4 bases; J trimming: 3 bases; junction bases outside the gene matches: 7. If no ophthalmopathy progression occurred within 18 months, Graves' hyperthyroidism was stable. Aged 18 to 65, the patients had hyperthyroidism that was newly diagnosed and had lasted under 2 months. The PBMCs studied were ones that came from 10 ml fresh peripheral blood. Worth noting for this clonotype: Antigen specificity is unknown.

The rearrangement uses TRBV5-1 and TRBJ2-5; 9 bases map to TRBD2. The receptor was isolated from a woman younger than 30 with Graves' hyperthyroidism. Sequencing was performed on blood. The CDR3 loop is CASSMRPSGEETQYF. In DNA, the CDR3 is TGCGCCAGCAGCATGAGGCCTAGCGGGGAAGAGACCCAGTACTTC.